The 9 T cell receptor beta chains below were found in one sample sequenced in a study of beta chain features in type 1 diabetes (dated 2018 in TCRdb). Library construction relied on the immunoSEQ multiplex PCR assay. All of the isolated RNA was reverse transcribed with the High Capacity cDNA Reverse Transcription Kit, so expressed TCRB transcripts were sequenced. TCRdb limited this immuneACCESS table to in-frame rearrangements with V and J called. A share of clones is missing; checked studies link under half to unresolved V genes, and the rest is unexplained. The sample table lists 250,000 to 300,000 clones, 14% of them with a count of one. The biggest ten clones account for roughly 0.018% of the sample. For these receptors, no antigen is known. What the work shows at the level of the full study, not this receptor alone: A moderate but significant shortening of TCRB CDR3 length was observed in type 1 diabetes patients in all four CD4+ subsets.

The sequenced material came from naive CD4+ T cells from blood. The cell subset or site label, as the study defines it: true naive CD4+ T cells. These receptor sequences come from a man aged 25 to 40 with type 1 diabetes.

This clone was observed a few times. J is TRBJ2-2 and V is TRBV7-9; D ambiguous. Trimming took 1 base from V and 2 from J, leaving 8 bases between them. Per the germline V gene, CDR1 is SEHNR and CDR2 is FQNEAQ (reference sequence). The CDR3 is 15 residues long. DNA of the CDR3: TGTGCCAGCAGCTTAGGGGCTACCAACACCGGGGAGCTGTTTTTT. Protein product: CASSLGATNTGELFF.

This chain connects TRBV5-4 to TRBJ2-3, with 10 positions matching TRBD1. Germline trimming cut 4 bases from V and 3 bases from J; bases unmatched to any gene: 5. The CDR3 contains 15 residues. Germline V gives CDR1 SGHNT, CDR2 YYREEE (reference sequence). The CDR3 bases are TGTGCCAGCAGCCCCAGGGACAGGGGAACAGATACGCAGTATTTT. This translates into CASSPRDRGTDTQYF.

This clone came up a few times. The chain employs TRBV5-6 and TRBJ2-1; 11 bases fit TRBD2. CDR3 length: 17 amino acids. Trimming cost V 5 bases and J 8 bases; bases outside gene matches: 15. Germline V gene sequence: CDR1 SGHDT, CDR2 YYEEEE. The CDR3 spells CASSMTLSGRASDEQFF. DNA for the CDR3: TGTGCCAGCAGTATGACCCTTAGCGGGAGGGCCTCCGATGAGCAGTTCTTC.

The chain links TRBV27 to TRBJ2-1; D is perhaps TRBD2 (6 bases). V shed 5 bases and J shed 6 bases, with 14 bases lying between them. This CDR3 is built from 14 residues. Looked up from germline, CDR1 is MNHEY and CDR2 is SMNVEV (reference sequence). For the CDR3, the DNA is TGTGCCAGCAGTAGAAAGGGGACTCTCAATGAGCAGTTCTTC. Protein sequence: CASSRKGTLNEQFF.

The chain carries TRBV5-4 and TRBJ1-2, with TRBD1 matching over 8 bases. The V gene end was trimmed by 5 bases and the J gene end by 6 bases; junction bases not matched to a gene: 12. CDR3 length: 15 amino acids. Germline CDR1 is SGHNT and CDR2 is YYREEE (reference sequence). The CDR3 sequence is CASSIRTGQKDGYTF. The CDR3 region has the DNA TGTGCCAGCAGTATTCGGACAGGGCAAAAAGATGGCTACACCTTC.

This clone was seen only a few times. This rearrangement joins TRBV5-1 to TRBJ2-2; D gene unclear. V lost 0 bases, J lost 2 bases, and 11 bases lay in between. CDR3 length: 16 amino acids. Germline V CDR1 and CDR2: SGHRS, YFSETQ. The CDR3 sequence is CASSLDAGYNTGELFF. For the CDR3, the DNA is TGCGCCAGCAGCTTGGACGCAGGATACAACACCGGGGAGCTGTTTTTT. The variable domain in full, completed from reference TRBV5-1 and TRBJ2-2, reads KAGVTQTPRYLIKTRGQQVTLSCSPISGHRSVSWYQQTPGQGLQFLFEYFSETQRNKGNFPGRFSGRQFSNSRSEMNVSTLELGDSALYLCASSLDAGYNTGELFFGEGSRLTVL.

This clone was counted only a few times. This rearrangement joins TRBV2 to TRBJ2-5; 12 bases align to TRBD2. The germline gives CDR1 SNHLY, CDR2 FYNNEI. The CDR3 sequence is 15 residues long. After removal of 7 bases from V and 5 bases from J, the junction contained 8 bases not matched to a gene. CDR3 amino acids: CASMEGLAGFETQYF. CDR3 nucleotides: TGTGCCAGCATGGAAGGACTAGCGGGATTTGAGACCCAGTACTTC.

The chain uses TRBV6-5 and TRBJ2-7, with a weak D call TRBD2 (6 bases). The CDR3 totals 15 residues. The germline gives CDR1 MNHEY, CDR2 SVGAGI. V shed 4 bases and J shed 2 bases, with 15 bases lying between them. The CDR3 reads CASSSRGSGTYEQYF. The DNA for the CDR3 is TGTGCCAGCAGTTCCCGCGGTAGCGGCACCTACGAGCAGTACTTC.

This clone was seen only a few times. The J gene is TRBJ2-6, the V gene TRBV7-3; no clear D gene. V was shortened by 4 bases and J by 3 bases, with 7 bases between the two germline ends. CDR1 is SGHTA, CDR2 FQGTGA, per germline. The CDR3 is 14 residues long. This chain's CDR3 is CASSSGSGANVLTF. CDR3 DNA: TGTGCCAGCAGCTCCGGTAGTGGGGCCAACGTCCTGACTTTC. Full variable domain (outside the CDR3, taken from reference TRBV7-3 and TRBJ2-6): GAGVSQTPSNKVTEKGKYVELRCDPISGHTALYWYRQSLGQGPEFLIYFQGTGAADDSGLPNDRFFAVRPEGSVSTLKIQRTERGDSAVYLCASSSGSGANVLTFGAGSRLTVL.